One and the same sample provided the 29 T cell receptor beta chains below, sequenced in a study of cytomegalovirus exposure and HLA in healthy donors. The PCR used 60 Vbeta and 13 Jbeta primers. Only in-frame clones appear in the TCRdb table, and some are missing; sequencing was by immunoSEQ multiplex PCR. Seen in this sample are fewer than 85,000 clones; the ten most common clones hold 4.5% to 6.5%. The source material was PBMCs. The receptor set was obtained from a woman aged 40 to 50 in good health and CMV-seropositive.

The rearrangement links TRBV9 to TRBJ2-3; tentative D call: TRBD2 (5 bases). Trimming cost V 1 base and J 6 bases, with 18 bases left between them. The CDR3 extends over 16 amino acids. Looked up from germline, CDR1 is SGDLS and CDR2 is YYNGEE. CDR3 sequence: CASSVIRAGGLDTQYF. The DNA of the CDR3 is TGTGCCAGCAGCGTAATCCGGGCGGGTGGGCTCGATACGCAGTATTTT.

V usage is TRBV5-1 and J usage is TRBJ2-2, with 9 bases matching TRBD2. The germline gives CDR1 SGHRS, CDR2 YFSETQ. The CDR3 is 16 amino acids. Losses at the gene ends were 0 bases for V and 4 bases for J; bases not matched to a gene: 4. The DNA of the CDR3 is TGCGCCAGCAGCTTGGGGGCTAGCGGGGCCACCGGGGAGCTGTTTTTT. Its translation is CASSLGASGATGELFF.

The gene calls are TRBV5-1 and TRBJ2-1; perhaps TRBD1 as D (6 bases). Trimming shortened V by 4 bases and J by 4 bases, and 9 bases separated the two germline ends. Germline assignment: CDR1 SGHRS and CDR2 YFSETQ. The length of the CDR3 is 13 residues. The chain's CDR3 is CASSKDSYNEQFF. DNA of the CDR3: TGCGCCAGCAGCAAGGACAGTTACAATGAGCAGTTCTTC. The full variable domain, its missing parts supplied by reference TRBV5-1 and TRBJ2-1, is KAGVTQTPRYLIKTRGQQVTLSCSPISGHRSVSWYQQTPGQGLQFLFEYFSETQRNKGNFPGRFSGRQFSNSRSEMNVSTLELGDSALYLCASSKDSYNEQFFGPGTRLTVL.

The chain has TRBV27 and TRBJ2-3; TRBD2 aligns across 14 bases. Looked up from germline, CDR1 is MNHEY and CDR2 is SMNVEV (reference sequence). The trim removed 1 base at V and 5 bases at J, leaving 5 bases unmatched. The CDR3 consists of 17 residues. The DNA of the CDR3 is TGTGCCAGCAGTTTATGGGGACTAGCGGGAGCTGGAGATACGCAGTATTTT. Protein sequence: CASSLWGLAGAGDTQYF.

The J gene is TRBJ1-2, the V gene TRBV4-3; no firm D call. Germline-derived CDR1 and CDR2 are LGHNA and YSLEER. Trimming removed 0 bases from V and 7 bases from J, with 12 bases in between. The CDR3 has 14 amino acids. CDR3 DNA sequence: TGCGCCAGCAGCCAAGATTTGCAGTTTGTTGGCTACACCTTC. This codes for CASSQDLQFVGYTF.

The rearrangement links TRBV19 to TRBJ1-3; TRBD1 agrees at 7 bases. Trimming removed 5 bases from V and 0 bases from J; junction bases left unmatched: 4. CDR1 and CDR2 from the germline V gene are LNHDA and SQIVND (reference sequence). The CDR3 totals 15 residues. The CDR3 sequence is CASSVSGGSGNTIYF. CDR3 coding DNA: TGTGCCAGTAGTGTATCAGGGGGCTCTGGAAACACCATATATTTT.

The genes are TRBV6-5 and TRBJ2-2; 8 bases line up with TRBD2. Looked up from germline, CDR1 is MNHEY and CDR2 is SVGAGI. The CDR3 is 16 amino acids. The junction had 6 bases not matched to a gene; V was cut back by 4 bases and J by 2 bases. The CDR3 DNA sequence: TGTGCCAGCAGTTTTGCCCGGGGGGGCAACACCGGGGAGCTGTTTTTT. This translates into CASSFARGGNTGELFF.

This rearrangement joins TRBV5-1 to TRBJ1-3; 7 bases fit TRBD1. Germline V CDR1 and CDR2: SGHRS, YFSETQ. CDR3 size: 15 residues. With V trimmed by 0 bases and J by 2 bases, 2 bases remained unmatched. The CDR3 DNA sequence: TGCGCCAGCAGCTTGGATACAGGGGCTGGAAACACCATATATTTT. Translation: CASSLDTGAGNTIYF.

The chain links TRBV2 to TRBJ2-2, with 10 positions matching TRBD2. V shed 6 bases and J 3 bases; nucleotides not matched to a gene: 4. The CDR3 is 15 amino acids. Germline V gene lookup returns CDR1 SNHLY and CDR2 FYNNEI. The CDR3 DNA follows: TGTGCCAGCAGGGGGACTAGCGATTACACCGGGGAGCTGTTTTTT. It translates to CASRGTSDYTGELFF.

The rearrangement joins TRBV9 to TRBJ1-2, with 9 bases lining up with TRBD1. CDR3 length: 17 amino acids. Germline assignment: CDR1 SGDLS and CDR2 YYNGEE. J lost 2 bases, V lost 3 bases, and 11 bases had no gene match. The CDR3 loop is CASSGTGGVSVNYGYTF. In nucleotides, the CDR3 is TGTGCCAGCAGCGGAACAGGGGGCGTCTCTGTAAACTATGGCTACACCTTC.

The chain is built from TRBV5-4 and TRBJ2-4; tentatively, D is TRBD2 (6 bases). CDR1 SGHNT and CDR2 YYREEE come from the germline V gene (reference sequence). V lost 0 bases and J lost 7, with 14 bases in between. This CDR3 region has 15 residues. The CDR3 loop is CASSLDGKGRNIQYF. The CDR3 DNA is TGTGCCAGCAGCTTGGATGGAAAGGGGAGGAACATTCAGTACTTC.

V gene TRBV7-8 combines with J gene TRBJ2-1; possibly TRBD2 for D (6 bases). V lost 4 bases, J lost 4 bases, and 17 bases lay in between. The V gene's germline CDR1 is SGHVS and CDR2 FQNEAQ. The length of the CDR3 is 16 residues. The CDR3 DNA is TGTGCCAGCAGCTGGGGAGAGGCGGGAAGGTACAATGAGCAGTTCTTC. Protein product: CASSWGEAGRYNEQFF.

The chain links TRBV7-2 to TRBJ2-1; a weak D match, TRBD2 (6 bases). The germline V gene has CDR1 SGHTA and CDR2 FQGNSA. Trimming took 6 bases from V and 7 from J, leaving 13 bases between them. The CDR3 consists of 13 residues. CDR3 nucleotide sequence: TGTGCCAGCAGGTTCCGCCGGGGGAATGAGCAGTTCTTC. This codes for CASRFRRGNEQFF. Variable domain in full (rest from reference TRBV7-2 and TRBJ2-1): GAGVSQSPSNKVTEKGKDVELRCDPISGHTALYWYRQSLGQGLEFLIYFQGNSAPDKSGLPSDRFSAERTGGSVSTLTIQRTQQEDSAVYLCASRFRRGNEQFFGPGTRLTVL.

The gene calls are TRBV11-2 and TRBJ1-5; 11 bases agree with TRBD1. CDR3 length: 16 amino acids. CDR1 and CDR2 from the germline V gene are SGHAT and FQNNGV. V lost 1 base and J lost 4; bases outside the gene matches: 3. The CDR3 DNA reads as TGTGCCAGCAGCTTAGGAGGGACAGGGGGGAATCAGCCCCAGCATTTT. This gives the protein CASSLGGTGGNQPQHF.

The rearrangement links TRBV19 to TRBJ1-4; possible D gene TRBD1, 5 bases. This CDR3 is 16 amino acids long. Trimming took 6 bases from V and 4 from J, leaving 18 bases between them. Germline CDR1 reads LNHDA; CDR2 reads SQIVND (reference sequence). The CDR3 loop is CASSQYGGIVNEKLFF. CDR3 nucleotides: TGTGCCAGTAGCCAATACGGGGGGATAGTTAATGAAAAACTGTTTTTT.

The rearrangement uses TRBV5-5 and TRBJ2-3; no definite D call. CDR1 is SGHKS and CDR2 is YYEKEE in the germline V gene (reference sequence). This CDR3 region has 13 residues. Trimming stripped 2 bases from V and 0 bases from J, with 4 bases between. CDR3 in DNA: TGTGCCAGCAGCTTTTCTAGCACAGATACGCAGTATTTT. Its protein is CASSFSSTDTQYF.

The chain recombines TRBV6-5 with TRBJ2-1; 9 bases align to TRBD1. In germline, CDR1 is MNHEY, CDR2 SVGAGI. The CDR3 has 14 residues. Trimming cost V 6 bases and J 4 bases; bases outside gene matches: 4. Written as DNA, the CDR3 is TGTGCCAGCAGCTTTGGGACAGGGTACAATGAGCAGTTCTTC. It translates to CASSFGTGYNEQFF.

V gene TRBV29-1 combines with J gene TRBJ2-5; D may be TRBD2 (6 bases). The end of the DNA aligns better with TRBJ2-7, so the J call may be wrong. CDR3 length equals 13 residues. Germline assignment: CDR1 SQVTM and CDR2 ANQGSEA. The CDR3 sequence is CSVEGGNSYEQYF. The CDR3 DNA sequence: TGCAGCGTTGAGGGAGGAAACTCCTACGAGCAGTACTTC.

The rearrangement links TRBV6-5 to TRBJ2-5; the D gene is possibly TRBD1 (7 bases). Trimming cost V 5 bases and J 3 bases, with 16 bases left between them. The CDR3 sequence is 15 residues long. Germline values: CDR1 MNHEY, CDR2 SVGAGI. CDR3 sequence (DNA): TGTGCCAGCAGTACCCCAGGGGGGCGAGAAGAGACCCAGTACTTC. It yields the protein CASSTPGGREETQYF.

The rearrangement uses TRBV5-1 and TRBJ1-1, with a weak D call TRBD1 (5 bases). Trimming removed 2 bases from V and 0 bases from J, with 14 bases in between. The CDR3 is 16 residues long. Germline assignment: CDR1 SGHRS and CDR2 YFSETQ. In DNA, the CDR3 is TGCGCCAGCAGCTTAACAGGACCCGCAATGAACACTGAAGCTTTCTTT. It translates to CASSLTGPAMNTEAFF.

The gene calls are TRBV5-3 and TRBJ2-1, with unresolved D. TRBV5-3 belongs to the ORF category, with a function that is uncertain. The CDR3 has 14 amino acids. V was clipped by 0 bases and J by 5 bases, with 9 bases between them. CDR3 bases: TGTGCCAGAAGCTTGGACTCTAAAGACAATGAGCAGTTCTTC. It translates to CARSLDSKDNEQFF.

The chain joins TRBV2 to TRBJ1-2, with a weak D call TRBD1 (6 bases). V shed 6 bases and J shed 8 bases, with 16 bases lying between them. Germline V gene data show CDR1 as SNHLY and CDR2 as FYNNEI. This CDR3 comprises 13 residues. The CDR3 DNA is TGTGCCAGCAGCATAACCGGGACACAAGGCTACACCTTC. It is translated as CASSITGTQGYTF.

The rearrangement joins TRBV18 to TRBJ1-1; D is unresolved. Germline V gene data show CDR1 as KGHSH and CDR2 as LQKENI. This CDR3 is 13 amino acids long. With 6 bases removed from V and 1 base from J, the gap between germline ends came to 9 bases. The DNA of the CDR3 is TGTGCCAGCTCTTCTCACAAGAACACTGAAGCTTTCTTT. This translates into CASSSHKNTEAFF.

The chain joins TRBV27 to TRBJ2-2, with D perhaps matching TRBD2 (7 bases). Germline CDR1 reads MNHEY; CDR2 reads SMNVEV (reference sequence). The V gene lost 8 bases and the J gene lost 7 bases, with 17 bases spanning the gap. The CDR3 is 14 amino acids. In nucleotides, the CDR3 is TGTGCCAGCCTCCCGGGGGGCGGGAACGGGGAGCTGTTTTTT. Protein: CASLPGGGNGELFF.

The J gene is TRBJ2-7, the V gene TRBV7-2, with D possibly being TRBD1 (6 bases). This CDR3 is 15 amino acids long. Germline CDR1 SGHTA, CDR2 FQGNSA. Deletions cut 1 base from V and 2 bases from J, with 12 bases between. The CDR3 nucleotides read TGTGCCAGCAGCTTAGGGGGCCGACAGGCCTACGAGCAGTACTTC. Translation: CASSLGGRQAYEQYF.

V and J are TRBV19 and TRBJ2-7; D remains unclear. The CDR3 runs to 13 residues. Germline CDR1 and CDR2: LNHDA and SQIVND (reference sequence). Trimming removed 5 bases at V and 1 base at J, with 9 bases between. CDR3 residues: CASSAGFSYEQYF. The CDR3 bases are TGTGCCAGTAGTGCAGGATTTTCCTACGAGCAGTACTTC.

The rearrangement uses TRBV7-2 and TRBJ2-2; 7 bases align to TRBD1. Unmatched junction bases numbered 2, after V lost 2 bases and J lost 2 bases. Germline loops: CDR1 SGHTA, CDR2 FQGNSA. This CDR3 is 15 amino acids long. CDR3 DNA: TGTGCCAGCAGCTTAAGGACAGGAAACACCGGGGAGCTGTTTTTT. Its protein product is CASSLRTGNTGELFF.

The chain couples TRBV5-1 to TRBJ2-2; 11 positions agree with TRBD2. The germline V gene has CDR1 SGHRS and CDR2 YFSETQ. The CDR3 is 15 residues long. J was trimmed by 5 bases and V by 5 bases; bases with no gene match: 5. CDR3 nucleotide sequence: TGCGCCAGCAGATCTCGGACTAGCGGGACCGGGGAGCTGTTTTTT. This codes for CASRSRTSGTGELFF.

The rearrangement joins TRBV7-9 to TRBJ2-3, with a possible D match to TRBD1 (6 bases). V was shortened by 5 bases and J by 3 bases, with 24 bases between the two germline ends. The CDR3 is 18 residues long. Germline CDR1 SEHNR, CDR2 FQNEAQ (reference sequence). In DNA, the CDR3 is TGTGCCAGCAGCGGCCGTATCCTCGGGACACCACTTACAGATACGCAGTATTTT. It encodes CASSGRILGTPLTDTQYF.